This TCR beta chain was recorded in a study of blood T cell repertoires in COVID-19 (TCRdb year 2020). With respect to the entire study: The collaborator samples originated in the United States, Italy and Spain and spanned the acute and convalescent phases of COVID-19. Subjects who had been exposed to COVID-19, were actively infected with it, or had recovered from it provided the deeply sampled blood TCRbeta repertoires that made up the dataset. The samples were drawn from two sources: the first 160 participants of the ongoing ImmuneRACE study, and 1,000 to 1,500 subjects contributed by 6 global collaborators. The material from the prospective study consisted of cDNA or gDNA derived from T cells, B-cell-depleted T cells, or PBMCs. The sample metadata nearly always contained a de-identified subject ID, COVID-19 status, age in years and sex. HLA class I and class II types, where available, came from metadata supplied by the sample provider rather than from assay-based typing. The repertoires were made available in a free public database intended to serve as a resource for research on the immune response to SARS-CoV-2.

The immunoSEQ Assay, a bias-controlled multiplex PCR, was used to amplify TCRbeta CDR3 regions from genomic DNA. The study's own analysis went as follows. Nucleated cell counts per sample were estimated from amplification of reference gene primers within the assay. To quantify the absolute abundance of each unique TCRbeta CDR3 rearrangement, sequence reads were collapsed and filtered. For each sample, productive Simpson clonality was calculated as the square root of Simpson's diversity index over productive rearrangements. In TCRdb, the immuneACCESS table is reduced to in-frame sequences with V and J assigned. These tables do not hold every clone; where another copy was compared, an unresolved V gene accounts for under half, and the others remain unexplained. V, J and clone size are taken as reported in that table, and D and trimming were inferred from the DNA itself. Here the sample has a few hundred thousand clones; around 89% occur a single time. Approximately 3% of the sample belongs to the ten largest clones.

In Seattle, one collaborating source enrolled patients while the infection was active and tracked those patients longitudinally over the course of disease. Whole blood was collected in K2EDTA tubes by collaborating institutions according to the institutions' own protocols. For TCRbeta analysis, collaborators shipped samples as frozen whole blood, isolated PBMCs, or DNA extracted from either of those sample types. Study-level results and caveats: The amount of clinical and demographic metadata varied by source and participant and was provided uncurated.

Notes on this clone: The target of this receptor is not known. No qualities accompany the bases; no much larger clone lies one base away.

The junction shows trimming of 3 bases on V and 0 bases on J, and the gene matches do not reach 17 bases of it. Reading the germline V gene gives CDR1 MRHNA and CDR2 SNTAGT. From the cysteine up to the phenylalanine, the CDR3 has a length of 20 residues. Only the CDR3 region is kept as DNA, spanning 60 bases read in frame from base 1. The source is a woman under 40 with COVID-19, enrolled during active disease. What was sequenced was peripheral blood. In this chain, TRBV6-4 is recombined with TRBJ1-1; 9 bases in the middle match TRBD1. The base sequence is TGTGCCAGCAGTGAAATTACCCTCCGGGACAGGGATTATTTGAACACTGAAGCTTTCTTT. It is translated as CASSEITLRDRDYLNTEAFF.